What follows is one T cell receptor beta chain and its context. The clone's antigen remains unknown. The sample holds no much larger clone one base away, and base qualities are not on file. This record comes from a study of blood T cells in healthy people across ages (dated by TCRdb to the mid-2010s). Broadly, across the study: Template switching captured roughly one uniquely barcoded TCR beta cDNA molecule per two T cells in model experiments. Using deep sequencing normalized with unique cDNA molecular identifiers, the study measured how TCR beta repertoire diversity changes with age. Donors were grouped into four age groups: young (average roughly 17 years), middle-aged (less than 40), aged (around 60) and long-lived (just over 80). To avoid experimental bias, donors of different ages were spread randomly across the sequencing lanes. Two additional independent replicas of 1 million unique cDNA reads from the same blood draw were analyzed for two donors (one aged 18 to 30 and one aged 80 or older).

The 35 to 40 donors, aged about 6 to 95 years, were systemically healthy Caucasian individuals from Russia. Around 10 milliliters of peripheral blood were drawn from each donor into EDTA-treated Vacutainer tubes. PBMCs were isolated by Ficoll-Paque density-gradient centrifugation, with at least 6 million obtained per sample. Total RNA was extracted from PBMCs with Trizol reagent, with at least 6 micrograms obtained per sample. The percentages of naive CD45RAhigh/CD27high T cells were determined by flow cytometry on a PBMC aliquot from every donor. The library was made by 5' RACE. TCRdb shows the sequencer as Illumina HiSeq 2500. A second PCR of about 7 to 12 cycles was performed with a sample-barcoded 5' primer and a J-beta primer mix. Each TCR beta cDNA molecule received a unique molecular identifier from a template-switch 5' adaptor carrying 12 random nucleotides. Each sample yielded at least 3 million CDR3-containing paired-end reads. First-strand cDNA was synthesized from all RNA with the Mint cDNA synthesis kit, primed by a TRBC-specific oligonucleotide. Following uracil-DNA glycosylase treatment, all cDNA underwent a first 18-cycle PCR with the universal primers M1SS and BC2_uni_R. As for the authors' bioinformatics: For normalization, 1 million high-quality reads, each with a distinct molecular identifier, were randomly selected from each sample. Instead of being binned into consensus sequences, reads that shared molecular identifiers were thrown out. MiTCR, set to a Q25 quality threshold and the strictest error-elimination algorithm, was used for CDR3 identification, clonotype clustering and error correction. A nonparametric unseen species model with Euler transformation was used to estimate a lower bound on total TCR beta diversity. TCRdb reprocessing: public reads trimmed at Q25 with fastp, clones called with MiXCR, in-frame beta chains kept. Each record represents a unique CDR3 protein, reported with the most common genes and DNA among its rows. TCRdb, not the original authors, processed these V and J calls. The sample records fewer than 800,000 distinct CDR3 sequences, around 48% of which are singletons. Together, the top ten hold around a third of the sample.

What the work shows at the level of the full study, not this receptor alone: The long-lived group showed more naive CD4+ T cells, fewer expanded clones and increased TCR diversity than the aged group, suggesting age selection. Observed TCR beta diversity per million T cells fell roughly linearly with age, and a significant reduction was already apparent by age approximately 40. Total diversity estimates from one million sequenced T cells were considered lower bounds and underestimates. Bulk unsorted PBMC profiling prevented conclusive comparison of naive and antigen-experienced compartments. Because donor CMV infection status was unknown, age-related changes in expanded clonotypes were potentially confounded. Observed TCR beta diversity correlated strongly with the percentage of naive T cells measured by flow cytometry.

The sequencing sample was made of blood. This clonotype originated in a woman aged 55-75 years in good health.

The CDR3 region reads CASRGASRPSYEQYF. Here is the DNA: TGTGCCAGCAGGGGGGCTAGCCGCCCATCCTACGAGCAGTACTTC. The chain employs TRBV7-3 and TRBJ2-7; the D gene is perhaps TRBD1, from 6 matching bases. CDR1 and CDR2 are read off the germline V gene as SGHTA and FQGTGA. The CDR3 spans 15 residues, from the cysteine through the phenylalanine. CDR3 DNA only is kept here, 45 bases in frame from base 1. V loses 6 bases of germline sequence and J loses 1 base, and the interval between the two ends is 16 bases.